The 26 T cell receptor beta chains below were found in one sample sequenced in a study of blood T cell repertoires in COVID-19. The table came from immunoSEQ multiplex PCR; TCRdb's copy has only in-frame clones and leaves some out. The table shows over 80,000 clones, with 80% to 90% occurring only once. Sequencing used peripheral blood. These receptors all come from a man in his fifties or sixties with acute or convalescent COVID-19.

This sequence joins TRBV6-5 and TRBJ1-4; D unresolved. The length of the CDR3 is 13 residues. Germline CDR1 reads MNHEY; CDR2 reads SVGAGI. CDR3 in DNA: TGTGGAGCCCGGGGAAGCTCTAATGAAAAACTGTTTTTT. Translating it yields CGARGSSNEKLFF.

This rearrangement joins TRBV18 to TRBJ1-1; 10 bases are shared with TRBD1. Trimming cost V 3 bases and J 6 bases; bases outside gene matches: 13. This CDR3 spans 17 amino acids. From germline, CDR1 is KGHSH and CDR2 LQKENI. The chain's CDR3 is CASSPVGTGAAMAEAFF. CDR3 sequence (DNA): TGTGCCAGCTCACCGGTCGGGACAGGGGCGGCGATGGCTGAAGCTTTCTTT. Together with reference TRBV18 and TRBJ1-1, the CDR3 gives the full variable domain: NAGVMQNPRHLVRRRGQEARLRCSPMKGHSHVYWYRQLPEEGLKFMVYLQKENIIDESGMPKERFSAEFPKEGPSILRIQQVVRGDSAAYFCASSPVGTGAAMAEAFFGQGTRLTVV.

The chain combines TRBV29-1 with TRBJ1-6; possible D gene TRBD1, 6 bases. The CDR3 contains 14 residues. Trimming left V 6 bases short and J 4 bases short, with 13 bases between. CDR1 SQVTM and CDR2 ANQGSEA come from the germline V gene. The CDR3 sequence: CSVRTADYNSPLHF. Written as DNA, the CDR3 is TGCAGCGTAAGGACAGCCGATTATAATTCACCCCTCCACTTT.

The chain couples TRBV7-2 to TRBJ2-3; 10 bases line up with TRBD2. CDR1 is SGHTA and CDR2 is FQGNSA in the germline V gene. J was trimmed by 3 bases and V by 4 bases; bases with no gene match: 4. The length of the CDR3 is 15 residues. Written as DNA, the CDR3 is TGTGCCAGCAGCTATAGCGGGGGGTCTACAGATACGCAGTATTTT. Protein product: CASSYSGGSTDTQYF.

The V call is TRBV6-4, the J call TRBJ1-5; 8 nucleotides agree with TRBD1. J gave up 2 bases and V 4 bases, and 4 bases lay outside the gene matches. CDR3 length: 15 amino acids. Germline CDR1 is MRHNA and CDR2 is SNTAGT. The CDR3 DNA follows: TGTGCCAGCAGTGGCAGGGGGCAGGGCAATCAGCCCCAGCATTTT. Amino acid sequence: CASSGRGQGNQPQHF.

The V call is TRBV9, the J call TRBJ2-5; 9 nucleotides line up with TRBD2. Germline CDR1 SGDLS, CDR2 YYNGEE. V gave up 2 bases and J gave up 5 bases; unmatched junction bases: 16. This CDR3 contains 18 residues. CDR3 DNA: TGTGCCAGCAGCGTTAGGTCTCGCGGGGGGGCCGAGAAGGAGACCCAGTACTTC. Amino acids: CASSVRSRGGAEKETQYF.

This chain uses TRBV7-9 with TRBJ1-5; 9 bases match TRBD1. CDR1 SEHNR and CDR2 FQNEAQ come from the germline V gene (reference sequence). Losses at the gene ends were 4 bases for V and 2 bases for J; bases not matched to a gene: 6. This CDR3 is built from 16 residues. CDR3 loop: CASSWGQGLGNQPQHF. The CDR3 bases are TGTGCCAGCAGCTGGGGACAGGGTCTTGGCAATCAGCCCCAGCATTTT.

The rearrangement links TRBV19 to TRBJ1-1; the match to TRBD1 covers 8 bases. Germline-derived CDR1 and CDR2 are LNHDA and SQIVND (reference sequence). The CDR3 runs to 14 residues. Unmatched junction bases numbered 3, after V lost 2 bases and J lost 4 bases. The CDR3 sequence: CASSIMTGVTEAFF. For the CDR3, the DNA is TGTGCCAGTAGTATAATGACAGGGGTCACTGAAGCTTTCTTT. The complete variable domain, with remaining parts taken from reference TRBV19 and TRBJ1-1, reads DGGITQSPKYLFRKEGQNVTLSCEQNLNHDAMYWYRQDPGQGLRLIYYSQIVNDFQKGDIAEGYSVSREKKESFPLTVTSAQKNPTAFYLCASSIMTGVTEAFFGQGTRLTVV.

This clone was seen once. The chain employs TRBV7-9 and TRBJ2-2; TRBD1 aligns across 9 bases. Trimming removed 5 bases from V and 1 base from J; junction bases left unmatched: 14. The CDR3 sequence is 19 residues long. Germline V gene data show CDR1 as SEHNR and CDR2 as FQNEAQ (reference sequence). CDR3 amino acids: CASSKRKGQGLGNTGELFF. The CDR3, as DNA: TGTGCCAGCAGCAAACGGAAGGGACAGGGATTAGGGAACACCGGGGAGCTGTTTTTT.

The gene calls are TRBV5-1 and TRBJ1-5; TRBD1 matches at 9 bases. Germline lookup yields CDR1 SGHRS and CDR2 YFSETQ. J gave up 4 bases and V 4 bases, and 6 bases lay outside the gene matches. The CDR3 consists of 15 residues. The CDR3 sequence is CASSPGQGSNQPQHF. CDR3 in DNA: TGCGCCAGCAGCCCGGGACAGGGATCAAATCAGCCCCAGCATTTT.

The J gene is TRBJ1-2, the V gene TRBV2; TRBD1 might be the D (6 bases). CDR1 is SNHLY and CDR2 is FYNNEI in the germline V gene. The germline V and J ends were trimmed by 5 bases and 0 bases, with 7 bases remaining between them. This CDR3 is 13 amino acids long. CDR3 DNA: TGTGCCAGCAGTCCAGGGGCTAACTATGGCTACACCTTC. This gives the protein CASSPGANYGYTF.

As to this clone: This CDR3 is also generated by other DNA sequences in the sample. The CDR3 sequence is CASSPRQTINEKLFF. In DNA, the CDR3 is TGTGCCAGTAGTCCGCGGCAGACGATTAATGAAAAACTGTTTTTT. This chain joins TRBV19 and TRBJ1-4, with D unclear. The V end lost 5 bases, the J end lost 4 bases, and 14 bases lay between the germline ends. Germline CDR1 LNHDA, CDR2 SQIVND (reference sequence). The CDR3 is made up of 15 amino acids.

The chain links TRBV3-1 (or the pseudogene TRBV3-2) to TRBJ1-1, with D uncertain. Trimming cost V 6 bases and J 4 bases, with 12 bases left between them. The germline V gene encodes CDR1 LGHDT and CDR2 YNNKEL (reference sequence). This CDR3 region has 13 residues. The CDR3: CASSLTEGTEAFF. For the CDR3, the DNA is TGTGCCAGCAGTCTCACGGAGGGCACTGAAGCTTTCTTT.

The chain employs TRBV7-9 and TRBJ1-4; D is undetermined. The V end lost 1 base, the J end lost 8 bases, and 17 bases lay between the germline ends. CDR1 and CDR2 from the germline V gene are SEHNR and FQNEAQ (reference sequence). This CDR3 contains 16 residues. The CDR3 loop is CASSLEKGPTGEKLFF. CDR3 coding DNA: TGTGCCAGCAGCTTAGAAAAGGGCCCGACGGGGGAAAAACTGTTTTTT.

A word on this clone: Other DNA sequences in the sample encode the same CDR3. This rearrangement joins TRBV30 to TRBJ1-5; maybe TRBD1 (5 bases). This CDR3 comprises 13 residues. The V and J ends lost 0 bases and 3 bases respectively, with 6 bases between them. CDR1 is GTSNPN, CDR2 SVGIG, per germline (reference sequence). As DNA, the CDR3 is TGTGCCTGGAGTGTACAGGACAATCAGCCCCAGCATTTT. Protein sequence: CAWSVQDNQPQHF.

The chain carries TRBV4-2 and TRBJ1-4; no reliable D call. Trimming left V 2 bases short and J 6 bases short, with 13 bases between. The length of the CDR3 is 15 residues. Per germline, CDR1 LGHNA and CDR2 YNFKEQ. The CDR3 nucleotides are TGTGCCAGCAGCCAATTAGGTACGGGTGATGAAAAACTGTTTTTT. Its protein is CASSQLGTGDEKLFF.

A few counts support this clone. The V and J genes are TRBV19 and TRBJ2-3, with 9 nucleotides matching TRBD2. With 7 bases clipped from V and 0 bases from J, the junction kept 8 bases outside the gene matches. Germline loops: CDR1 LNHDA, CDR2 SQIVND (reference sequence). The CDR3 consists of 16 residues. The CDR3 DNA reads TGTGCCAGTAAAAGGGGTCTAGCGGGGAGCACAGATACGCAGTATTTT. It encodes CASKRGLAGSTDTQYF.

The chain joins TRBV11-2 to TRBJ2-7; 8 bases are shared with TRBD1. V was pared by 5 bases and J by 2 bases, with 5 bases of the junction left unmatched. The germline CDR1 and CDR2 sequences are SGHAT and FQNNGV. The CDR3 spans 14 residues. CDR3: CASSPRQGPYEQYF. As DNA, the CDR3 is TGTGCCAGCAGCCCCAGACAGGGGCCCTACGAGCAGTACTTC.

The chain employs TRBV11-2 and TRBJ2-3; possible D gene TRBD2, 5 bases. Trimming left V 1 base short and J 6 bases short, with 5 bases between. The CDR3 contains 12 residues. CDR1 is SGHAT, CDR2 FQNNGV, per germline. CDR3 in DNA: TGTGCCAGCAGCTTAGGAGGGGATACGCAGTATTTT. Its protein is CASSLGGDTQYF.

This chain connects TRBV30 to TRBJ1-2; D is ambiguous. The CDR3 has 13 amino acids. V was cut by 2 bases and J by 2 bases, with 9 bases left in between. Germline V gene lookup returns CDR1 GTSNPN and CDR2 SVGIG (reference sequence). The CDR3 loop reads CAWSTVNNYGYTF. CDR3 DNA: TGTGCCTGGAGTACGGTGAACAACTATGGCTACACCTTC.

This clone has only one observation. V and J are TRBV7-8 and TRBJ2-5; D is tentatively TRBD1 or TRBD2 (5 bases each). The CDR3 runs 14 residues. Germline V gene lookup returns CDR1 SGHVS and CDR2 FQNEAQ. V gave up 5 bases and J gave up 1 base, with 11 bases separating them. The CDR3 nucleotides are TGTGCCAGCAGCCGAGGGGCTGGCCAAGAGACCCAGTACTTC. Protein sequence: CASSRGAGQETQYF.

This clone was recorded once. This chain uses TRBV28 with TRBJ2-5, with 7 bases that match TRBD2. This CDR3 region has 15 residues. Trimming cost V 5 bases and J 4 bases; bases outside gene matches: 10. CDR1 is MDHEN, CDR2 SYDVKM, per germline. CDR3 coding DNA: TGTGCCAGCAGTCTACGCGGAGCGGGGTTAGAGACCCAGTACTTC. Translated, it gives CASSLRGAGLETQYF.

The chain carries TRBV18 and TRBJ1-1; 7 bases fit TRBD1. The CDR3 runs 14 residues. Losses at the gene ends were 4 bases for V and 1 base for J; bases not matched to a gene: 3. Per germline, CDR1 KGHSH and CDR2 LQKENI. CDR3 sequence: CASSLGTENTEAFF. In DNA form, the CDR3 reads TGTGCCAGCTCACTCGGGACAGAGAACACTGAAGCTTTCTTT.

The chain recombines TRBV19 with TRBJ1-2, with 9 bases that match TRBD1. With 5 bases clipped from V and 4 bases from J, the junction kept 5 bases outside the gene matches. CDR1 and CDR2 (germline): LNHDA, SQIVND (reference sequence). The CDR3 is 14 amino acids. CDR3 DNA: TGTGCCAGTAGTCCGGGACAGGGACCCTATGGCTACACCTTC. Protein: CASSPGQGPYGYTF.

This rearrangement joins TRBV25-1 to TRBJ1-2; 7 bases are a match to TRBD1. The germline CDR1 and CDR2 sequences are MGHDK and SYGVNS. The CDR3 is 12 amino acids. Trimming took 6 bases from V and 4 from J; bases not matched to a gene: 2. CDR3: CASRTGSYGYTF. The DNA for the CDR3 is TGTGCCAGCAGGACAGGGTCCTATGGCTACACCTTC.

The rearrangement links TRBV10-3 to TRBJ2-5; 7 bases are shared with TRBD2. CDR3 length: 14 amino acids. Per germline, CDR1 ENHRY and CDR2 SYGVKD. The J segment lost 4 bases and the V segment lost 3 bases, leaving 5 bases of the junction unmatched. CDR3 amino acids: CAISERGVGETQYF. The CDR3 bases are TGTGCCATCAGTGAACGGGGGGTCGGAGAGACCCAGTACTTC.